This T cell receptor (beta chain) came from a study of blood T cells in healthy people across ages. CDR1 and CDR2 from the germline V gene are DFQATT and SNEGSKA (reference sequence). The V segment lost 4 bases and the J segment 7 bases; nucleotides outside the gene matches: 10. The CDR3 length is 15 residues. The authors ran a second PCR of roughly 6 to 12 cycles using a sample-barcoded 5' primer and a J-beta primer mix. Using its own MiXCR run on the 5' RACE reads, TCRdb lists one record per CDR3 protein. The data hold about 1.8 million distinct CDR3 sequences, with roughly 50% observed a single time.

The rearrangement joins TRBV20-1 to TRBJ2-1; 10 nucleotides line up with TRBD2. Sequenced sample: blood. The TCR sequence derives from a woman aged 40 to 50 in good health. The CDR3 protein is CSAKRGGFQGNEQFF. The CDR3 region has the DNA TGCAGTGCTAAGCGGGGGGGCTTTCAGGGTAATGAGCAGTTCTTC.